The next 24 T cell receptor beta chains were all read from a single sample in a study of cytomegalovirus exposure and HLA in healthy donors. PCR involved 60 Vbeta and 13 Jbeta primers. The protocol was immunoSEQ multiplex PCR, while the TCRdb copy is restricted to in-frame clones and leaves out a portion. The sample holds approximately 180,000 clones, 81% seen once. Sequenced material: PBMCs. The receptors come from a man younger than 35 in good health and CMV-seronegative.

This clone was counted a single time. Relative to the germline gene, one junction end is altered; a read error may explain this. V usage is TRBV7-9 and J usage is TRBJ2-7, with D possibly TRBD2 on 7 matching bases. This CDR3 comprises 17 residues. Looked up from germline, CDR1 is SEHNR and CDR2 is FQNEAQ (reference sequence). CDR3 bases: TGTTCCAGCAGCTTAGCTATAGGGGGGGTCGATAATTACGAGCAGTACTTC. Residues: CSSSLAIGGVDNYEQYF.

The chain employs TRBV7-3 and TRBJ2-1, with 11 bases lining up with TRBD2. This CDR3 spans 15 amino acids. CDR1 and CDR2 from the germline V gene are SGHTA and FQGTGA. With V trimmed by 4 bases and J by 7 bases, 6 bases remained unmatched. CDR3 protein: CASSSTSGNNNEQFF. In DNA, the CDR3 is TGTGCCAGCAGCTCGACTAGCGGGAATAATAATGAGCAGTTCTTC.

The V gene is TRBV7-8, the J gene TRBJ2-2; 9 positions match TRBD1. CDR3 size: 19 residues. Germline assignment: CDR1 SGHVS and CDR2 FQNEAQ. Trimming cost V 4 bases and J 2 bases; bases outside gene matches: 14. CDR3 DNA: TGTGCCAGCAGCTCCACAGGGGGCGCCACCCTTACAAACACCGGGGAGCTGTTTTTT. Translating gives CASSSTGGATLTNTGELFF.

The CDR3 loop reads CSVDGQHNEQFF. CDR3 nucleotide sequence: TGCAGCGTTGATGGACAGCACAATGAGCAGTTCTTC. This sequence joins TRBV29-1 and TRBJ2-1; weak D call: TRBD1 (6 bases). V gave up 3 bases and J gave up 5 bases, with 8 bases separating them. The length of the CDR3 is 12 residues. CDR1 and CDR2 from the germline V gene are SQVTM and ANQGSEA.

The CDR3 DNA reads TGTGCCAGCAGTCTACGGAGGAGCAGGACAGATACGCAGTATTTT. The encoded protein is CASSLRRSRTDTQYF. The chain uses TRBV27 and TRBJ2-3, with a weak D call TRBD2 (5 bases). CDR1 MNHEY and CDR2 SMNVEV come from the germline V gene (reference sequence). CDR3 size: 15 residues. V lost 5 bases and J lost 3, with 15 bases in between.

V and J are TRBV6-5 and TRBJ1-1, with D possibly TRBD1 on 5 matching bases. Germline loops: CDR1 MNHEY, CDR2 SVGAGI. CDR3 length: 14 amino acids. Trimming cost V 6 bases and J 1 base, with 12 bases left between them. For the CDR3, the DNA is TGTGCCAGCAGACGACAGTTCACGAACACTGAAGCTTTCTTT. This translates into CASRRQFTNTEAFF.

The gene calls are TRBV7-3 and TRBJ2-1, with D perhaps matching TRBD2 (7 bases). CDR3 length equals 16 residues. The V end was cut by 0 bases, the J end by 6 bases, with 15 bases between. Germline CDR1 and CDR2: SGHTA and FQGTGA. The DNA of the CDR3 is TGTGCCAGCAGCTTAACATCGGGGGGCTCCGGCAATGAGCAGTTCTTC. Translation: CASSLTSGGSGNEQFF.

The genes are TRBV5-3 and TRBJ2-3; 7 bases line up with TRBD1. TRBV5-3 is placed among ORFs of uncertain function. CDR3 length: 18 amino acids. The J segment lost 0 bases and the V segment lost 0 bases, leaving 10 bases of the junction unmatched. CDR3 residues: CARSLGIPTGHSTDTQYF. CDR3 bases: TGTGCCAGAAGCTTGGGAATACCGACAGGGCATAGCACAGATACGCAGTATTTT.

The V gene is TRBV11-2, the J gene TRBJ2-4; D is uncertain. CDR3 length: 12 amino acids. CDR1 and CDR2 from the germline V gene are SGHAT and FQNNGV. Trimming pared 0 bases from V and 15 bases from J, leaving 12 bases between. In nucleotides, the CDR3 is TGTGCCAGCAGCTTAGATCTGATAACTCGGTACTTC. It is translated as CASSLDLITRYF.

The chain combines TRBV7-2 with TRBJ2-5, with D possibly TRBD2 on 6 matching bases. V was pared by 1 base and J by 4 bases, with 16 bases between. The CDR3 sequence is 16 residues long. Germline CDR1 is SGHTA and CDR2 is FQGNSA. CDR3: CASSLEYAVGGETQYF. DNA for the CDR3: TGTGCCAGCAGCTTAGAGTATGCGGTCGGGGGAGAGACCCAGTACTTC.

CDR3 residues: CASSLARELLTKETQYF. CDR3 bases: TGTGCCAGCAGCTTAGCCCGCGAGCTGCTCACGAAAGAGACCCAGTACTTC. This chain joins TRBV11-2 and TRBJ2-5; D gene ambiguous. The CDR3 has 17 amino acids. Germline CDR1 and CDR2: SGHAT and FQNNGV. The V and J ends lost 1 base and 3 bases respectively, with 18 bases between them.

The rearrangement links TRBV7-2 to TRBJ2-3; D is possibly TRBD2 (5 bases). This CDR3 has 13 amino acids. Germline V gene data show CDR1 as SGHTA and CDR2 as FQGNSA. The V and J ends lost 5 bases and 7 bases respectively, with 13 bases between them. CDR3 protein: CASSQDGVHTQYF. The CDR3 DNA follows: TGTGCCAGCAGCCAGGACGGGGTACATACGCAGTATTTT. The complete variable domain, with remaining parts taken from reference TRBV7-2 and TRBJ2-3, reads GAGVSQSPSNKVTEKGKDVELRCDPISGHTALYWYRQSLGQGLEFLIYFQGNSAPDKSGLPSDRFSAERTGGSVSTLTIQRTQQEDSAVYLCASSQDGVHTQYFGPGTRLTVL.

The chain couples TRBV7-2 to TRBJ2-7, with a possible D match to TRBD1 (6 bases). V lost 4 bases to trimming and J lost 2 bases, with 15 bases between them. This CDR3 is 15 amino acids long. CDR1 SGHTA and CDR2 FQGNSA come from the germline V gene. CDR3 nucleotide sequence: TGTGCCAGCAGCTCCCGCACAGGGTGGACCTACGAGCAGTACTTC. Encoded protein: CASSSRTGWTYEQYF.

The rearrangement joins TRBV7-9 to TRBJ2-1, with 12 bases lining up with TRBD2. The CDR3 loop spans 16 amino acids. Losses at the gene ends were 5 bases for V and 1 base for J; bases not matched to a gene: 3. Germline CDR1 SEHNR, CDR2 FQNEAQ (reference sequence). CDR3 in DNA: TGTGCCAGCAGCGACCTAGCGGGAGGGTCCTACAATGAGCAGTTCTTC. This sequence encodes CASSDLAGGSYNEQFF.

The count of this clone is one. The rearrangement links TRBV5-1 to TRBJ1-5; a possible D gene is TRBD1 (5 bases). The length of the CDR3 is 14 residues. Germline assignment: CDR1 SGHRS and CDR2 YFSETQ. Trimming shortened V by 6 bases and J by 4 bases, and 14 bases separated the two germline ends. Here the CDR3 reads CASTSLPGNQPQHF. DNA for the CDR3: TGCGCCAGCACCTCACTCCCAGGGAATCAGCCCCAGCATTTT.

This clone occurred once. The chain combines TRBV11-1 with TRBJ2-6, with 7 bases aligning to TRBD1. Germline V lookup: CDR1 SGHAT, CDR2 FQDESV (reference sequence). The V segment lost 3 bases and the J segment 4 bases; nucleotides outside the gene matches: 0. The CDR3 loop spans 14 amino acids. CDR3 amino acids: CASSLGQGANVLTF. For the CDR3, the DNA is TGTGCCAGCAGCTTGGGACAGGGGGCCAACGTCCTGACTTTC.

The V and J genes are TRBV27 and TRBJ1-2, with 9 nucleotides matching TRBD1. There are 16 residues in the CDR3. The germline V gene has CDR1 MNHEY and CDR2 SMNVEV (reference sequence). The V and J ends lost 5 bases and 4 bases, in that order; junction bases with no gene match: 11. The CDR3 spells CASSLEQGAHIYGYTF. For the CDR3, the DNA is TGTGCCAGCAGTCTAGAACAGGGGGCGCACATCTATGGCTACACCTTC.

The DNA for the CDR3 is TGTGCCATAGGCTCGGGTAATAATTCACCCCTCCACTTT. Residues: CAIGSGNNSPLHF. The chain couples TRBV10-3 to TRBJ1-6, with D unresolved. CDR3 length equals 13 residues. Germline V gives CDR1 ENHRY, CDR2 SYGVKD. V lost 9 bases and J lost 5, with 11 bases in between.

The chain links TRBV7-2 to TRBJ2-7; 7 nucleotides align to TRBD2. The V gene end was trimmed by 1 base and the J gene end by 6 bases; junction bases not matched to a gene: 3. Germline lookup yields CDR1 SGHTA and CDR2 FQGNSA. The CDR3 consists of 13 residues. CDR3 in DNA: TGTGCCAGCAGCTTAGTTTGGGAGGGCGAGCAGTACTTC. Translation: CASSLVWEGEQYF.

The V gene is TRBV6-1, the J gene TRBJ1-4; 10 bases match TRBD1. Germline-derived CDR1 and CDR2 are MNHNS and SASEGT. CDR3 length: 13 amino acids. V was pared by 6 bases and J by 8 bases, with 3 bases of the junction left unmatched. This CDR3 is CASRGTGEEKLFF. The DNA for the CDR3 is TGTGCCAGCAGGGGGACAGGGGAGGAAAAACTGTTTTTT.

This clone was seen a few times. The rearrangement joins TRBV7-2 to TRBJ2-7; D is unresolved. Per germline, CDR1 SGHTA and CDR2 FQGNSA. This CDR3 comprises 12 residues. V was trimmed by 2 bases and J by 2 bases, leaving 4 bases between them. CDR3 amino acids: CASSLQAYEQYF. CDR3 sequence (DNA): TGTGCCAGCAGCTTACAGGCCTACGAGCAGTACTTC.

V and J are TRBV2 and TRBJ2-5; TRBD2 matches 8 bases. V lost 8 bases and J lost 2; bases outside the gene matches: 4. The CDR3 length is 13 residues. Looked up from germline, CDR1 is SNHLY and CDR2 is FYNNEI. CDR3 region: CASWERGQETQYF. DNA of the CDR3: TGTGCCAGCTGGGAGCGGGGGCAAGAGACCCAGTACTTC.

The CDR3 is CASSLVRGGAPPYEQYF. The CDR3 DNA reads as TGTGCCAGCAGCTTAGTTAGGGGGGGCGCACCCCCCTACGAGCAGTACTTC. The rearrangement links TRBV7-8 to TRBJ2-7; D is perhaps TRBD2 (7 bases). Germline V gene data show CDR1 as SGHVS and CDR2 as FQNEAQ. V was pared by 1 base and J by 2 bases, with 18 bases between. There are 17 residues in the CDR3.

This chain joins TRBV13 and TRBJ1-2; a weak D match, TRBD1 (6 bases). V lost 5 bases, J lost 3 bases, and 10 bases lay in between. Germline V gene data show CDR1 as PRHDT and CDR2 as FYEKMQ (reference sequence). The CDR3 is 13 amino acids. CDR3 nucleotide sequence: TGTGCCAGCAGCCCCAGGGGTTACTATGGCTACACCTTC. Translating it yields CASSPRGYYGYTF. Variable domain in full (rest from reference TRBV13 and TRBJ1-2): AAGVIQSPRHLIKEKRETATLKCYPIPRHDTVYWYQQGPGQDPQFLISFYEKMQSDKGSIPDRFSAQQFSDYHSELNMSSLELGDSALYFCASSPRGYYGYTFGSGTRLTVV.